The T cell receptor (beta chain) described here comes from a study of long-term antiretroviral therapy in people with HIV. Study observations and caveats: ART preceded a rise in diversity that nonetheless stayed lower than in transplant donor controls.

In this sample, this clone turned up once. Antigen unknown. An immunoSEQ assay, version v3.0, was performed at survey level. Sequencing had a target that covered roughly 40,000-50,000 T-cell genomes per sample. Using immunoSEQ multiplex PCR, the repertoire was profiled, and TCRdb retains in-frame clones only, with some absent. This table holds about 28,000 clones, around 96% found once. The clonotype was recovered from a man aged 30 to 39 with HIV. This material consisted of unsorted PBMCs, taken about 6.6 years after starting antiretroviral therapy.

Here the CDR3 DNA reads TGTGCAAGTCCCCAGGCTTCTCGCGGGGTGATTCCCCCCCAAGAGACCCAGTACTTC. Translating it yields CASPQASRGVIPPQETQYF. The gene calls are TRBV12-2 and TRBJ2-5; TRBD2, the D gene given by the table, was not confirmed from the DNA. TRBV12-2 is marked as a pseudogene. The CDR3 has 19 residues.